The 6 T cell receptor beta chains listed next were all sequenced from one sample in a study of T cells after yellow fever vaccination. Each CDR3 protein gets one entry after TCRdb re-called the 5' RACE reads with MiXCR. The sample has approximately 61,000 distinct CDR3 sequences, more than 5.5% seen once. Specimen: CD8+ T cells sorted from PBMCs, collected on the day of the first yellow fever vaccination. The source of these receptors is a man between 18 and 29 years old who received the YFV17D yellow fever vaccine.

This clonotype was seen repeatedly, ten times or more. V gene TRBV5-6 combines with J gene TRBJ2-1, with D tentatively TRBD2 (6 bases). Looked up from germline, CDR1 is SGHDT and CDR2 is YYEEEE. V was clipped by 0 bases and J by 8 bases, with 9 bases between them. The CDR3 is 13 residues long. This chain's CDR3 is CASSLGTGDEQFF. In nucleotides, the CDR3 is TGTGCCAGCAGCTTGGGGACGGGGGATGAGCAGTTCTTC.

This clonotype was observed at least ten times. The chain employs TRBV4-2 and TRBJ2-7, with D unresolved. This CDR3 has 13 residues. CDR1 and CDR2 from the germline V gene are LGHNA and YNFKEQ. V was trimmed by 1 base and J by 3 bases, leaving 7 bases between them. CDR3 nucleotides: TGTGCCAGCAGCCAAGGAAGCGACTACGAGCAGTACTTC. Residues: CASSQGSDYEQYF.

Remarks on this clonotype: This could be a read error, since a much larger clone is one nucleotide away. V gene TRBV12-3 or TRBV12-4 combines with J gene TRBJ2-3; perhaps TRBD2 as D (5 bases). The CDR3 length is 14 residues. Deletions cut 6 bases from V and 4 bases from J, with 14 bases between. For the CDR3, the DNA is TGTGCCAGCAGGCTAAAGCGGTACTCAGATACGCAGTATTTT. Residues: CASRLKRYSDTQYF.

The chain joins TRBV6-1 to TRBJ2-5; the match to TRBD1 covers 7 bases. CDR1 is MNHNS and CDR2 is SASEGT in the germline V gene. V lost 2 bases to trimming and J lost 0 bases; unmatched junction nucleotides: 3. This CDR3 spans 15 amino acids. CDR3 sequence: CASSEYDRDQETQYF. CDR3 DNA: TGTGCCAGCAGTGAATACGACAGGGACCAAGAGACCCAGTACTTC.

The CDR3 bases are TGTGCCAGCGGTCGGGGTAGTAGGAGTCAGCCCCAGCATTTT. It is translated as CASGRGSRSQPQHF. The chain recombines TRBV2 with TRBJ1-5; D remains ambiguous. The CDR3 sequence is 14 residues long. Germline CDR1 and CDR2: SNHLY and FYNNEI. V shed 8 bases and J shed 6 bases, with 17 bases lying between them.

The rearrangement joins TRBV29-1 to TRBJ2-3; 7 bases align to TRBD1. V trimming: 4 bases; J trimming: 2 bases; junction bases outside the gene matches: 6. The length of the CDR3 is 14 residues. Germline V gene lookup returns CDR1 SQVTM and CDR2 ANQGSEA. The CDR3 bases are TGCAGCGTTGGACCGACAGGGACCACAGATACGCAGTATTTT. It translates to CSVGPTGTTDTQYF.